In its sample, the clone carrying this TCR beta chain was seen a few times. This entry comes from a study of T cells in Graves' hyperthyroidism and ophthalmopathy. Amplified TCR beta CDR3 regions came from RNA transcripts. With the HTBI primer set, the TCR CDR3 went through a first round of RT-PCR. MiXCR, run by TCRdb on the multiplex PCR reads, gives a single entry per CDR3 protein. The table lists about 320,000 distinct CDR3 sequences, 16% of them singletons. V was pared by 4 bases and J by 2 bases, with 15 bases between. The CDR3 runs to 15 residues. Germline values: CDR1 MNHEY, CDR2 SMNVEV (reference sequence). Patients between 18 and 65 years old had hyperthyroidism, newly diagnosed and lasting under 2 months.

The chain recombines TRBV27 with TRBJ2-7; either TRBD1 or TRBD2 may fit D (5 bases each). Sequenced input: blood. The clonotype originates from a man aged 30 to 39 with Graves' hyperthyroidism. This CDR3 is CASSWTNSGTYEQYF. In DNA, the CDR3 is TGTGCCAGCAGTTGGACAAACAGCGGCACCTACGAGCAGTACTTC.